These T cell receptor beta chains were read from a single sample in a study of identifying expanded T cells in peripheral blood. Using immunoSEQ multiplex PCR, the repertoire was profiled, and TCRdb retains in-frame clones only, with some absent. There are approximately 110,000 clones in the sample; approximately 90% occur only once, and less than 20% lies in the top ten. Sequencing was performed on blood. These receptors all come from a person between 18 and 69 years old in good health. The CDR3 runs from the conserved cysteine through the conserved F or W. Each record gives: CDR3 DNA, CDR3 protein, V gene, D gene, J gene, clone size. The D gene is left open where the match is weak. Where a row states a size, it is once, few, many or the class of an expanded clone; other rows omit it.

DNA: TGTGCCAGCAGCAAAGATGGGGGTTCGCTCTATGGCTACACCTTC; CDR3: CASSKDGGSLYGYTF; V: TRBV6-5; D: -; J: TRBJ1-2; size: -
DNA: TGCGCCAGCAGCTCGGCGGCGGGCGGAAACACTGAAGCTTTCTTT; CDR3: CASSSAAGGNTEAFF; V: TRBV5-1; D: -; J: TRBJ1-1; size: -
DNA: TGCAGCGTTGCCGAGGGCTCCGGGACAGCGTACGAGCAGTACTTC; CDR3: CSVAEGSGTAYEQYF; V: TRBV29-1; D: TRBD1; J: TRBJ2-7; size: -
DNA: TGTGCCAGCAGCCGACAGGGGAACTATGGCTACACCTTC; CDR3: CASSRQGNYGYTF; V: TRBV5-6; D: TRBD1; J: TRBJ1-2; size: -
DNA: TGTGCCACTTCTCGGACGGGATTTAACACCGGGGAGCTGTTTTTT; CDR3: CATSRTGFNTGELFF; V: TRBV7-8; D: -; J: TRBJ2-2; size: -
DNA: -; CDR3: CASTSDLATGNTIYF; V: TRBV19; D: -; J: TRBJ1-3; size: -
DNA: TGTGCCAGCGGACAGGGGGAAGGGAGGGATGAAAAACTGTTTTTT; CDR3: CASGQGEGRDEKLFF; V: TRBV27; D: TRBD1; J: TRBJ1-4; size: -
DNA: TGCGCCAGCAGCCAAGATTGGTCACAGGGGCTCTACAATGAGCAGTTCTTC; CDR3: CASSQDWSQGLYNEQFF; V: TRBV4-3; D: TRBD1; J: TRBJ2-1; size: -
DNA: TGTGCCAGCACGCTGGGGCTGACTAGCGGGGGAGCAGATACGCAGTATTTT; CDR3: CASTLGLTSGGADTQYF; V: TRBV7-9; D: TRBD2; J: TRBJ2-3; size: -
DNA: TGTGCCATCAACACAGCCTCTAACTATGGCTACACCTTC; CDR3: CAINTASNYGYTF; V: TRBV10-3; D: -; J: TRBJ1-2; size: few
DNA: TGTGCTAGTGGCCGGACAGGGGCGGACACCATATATTTT; CDR3: CASGRTGADTIYF; V: TRBV12-5; D: TRBD1; J: TRBJ1-3; size: -
DNA: TGTGCCAGCAGTGAACTCCCAGGGGTAGGAGAGCAGTACTTC; CDR3: CASSELPGVGEQYF; V: TRBV6-1; D: -; J: TRBJ2-7; size: -
DNA: TGTGCCAGCAGGATCGGGTTACAGGGGAGGGCACCCCTCCACTTT; CDR3: CASRIGLQGRAPLHF; V: TRBV6-1; D: TRBD1; J: TRBJ1-6; size: -
DNA: TGTGCCAGCAGTGAGGACTACTTCTATGGCTACACCTTC; CDR3: CASSEDYFYGYTF; V: TRBV2; D: -; J: TRBJ1-2; size: -
DNA: TGCGCCAGCAGCTTGGAAGGGGAGGGGACTGAAGCTTTCTTT; CDR3: CASSLEGEGTEAFF; V: TRBV5-1; D: -; J: TRBJ1-1; size: -
DNA: TGTGCCAGCAGCTTTGGTCCGATCCTCACCTACGAGCAGTACTTC; CDR3: CASSFGPILTYEQYF; V: TRBV11-2; D: -; J: TRBJ2-7; size: -
DNA: TGTGCCAGCAGCTTGGGTTTCGGACAGGGTCGAGGTAAAGAGACCCAGTACTTC; CDR3: CASSLGFGQGRGKETQYF; V: TRBV5-6; D: TRBD1; J: TRBJ2-5; size: -
DNA: TGTGCCAGCTCCCAAGGGACCGCGGAGCAGTTCTTC; CDR3: CASSQGTAEQFF; V: TRBV18; D: -; J: TRBJ2-1; size: -
DNA: TGTGCCAGTAGCCCACAGGGGGCGATACCCGAGCAGTTCTTC; CDR3: CASSPQGAIPEQFF; V: TRBV19; D: TRBD1; J: TRBJ2-1; size: -
DNA: TGTGCCAGCAGTGAAATAAGACAGGGACCACATGAAGCTTTCTTT; CDR3: CASSEIRQGPHEAFF; V: TRBV6-1; D: TRBD1; J: TRBJ1-1; size: -
DNA: TGCGCCAGCAGCTTAACGGACAGGGAGCCTTACGAGCAGTACTTC; CDR3: CASSLTDREPYEQYF; V: TRBV5-1; D: TRBD1; J: TRBJ2-7; size: once
DNA: TGTGCCAGCAGCTGGGGGGGCAGGGATGGCTACACCTTC; CDR3: CASSWGGRDGYTF; V: TRBV11-2; D: -; J: TRBJ1-2; size: -
DNA: TGTGCCAGCAGCCCGTCCCCATACAGACCCTCTACGCAGTACTTC; CDR3: CASSPSPYRPSTQYF; V: TRBV7-2; D: -; J: TRBJ2-7; size: -
DNA: TGTGCCTGGAGTGTACAAAACACAGATACGCAGTATTTT; CDR3: CAWSVQNTDTQYF; V: TRBV30; D: -; J: TRBJ2-3; size: -
DNA: TGTGCCAGCAGCTTGGTAGAAGAGCAGTACTTC; CDR3: CASSLVEEQYF; V: TRBV5-5; D: -; J: TRBJ2-7; size: -
DNA: TGTGCCAGCAGCCCCGGGGGACTGCCGGCCGTAACCAAGACCCAGTACTTC; CDR3: CASSPGGLPAVTKTQYF; V: TRBV7-2; D: -; J: TRBJ2-5; size: -
DNA: TGTGCCAGCAGCTCGCCGAGGGGATCCAATGAGCAGTTCTTC; CDR3: CASSSPRGSNEQFF; V: TRBV7-2; D: -; J: TRBJ2-1; size: -
DNA: TGTGCCAGCAGCACCCAGACAGGGAACACTGAAGCTTTCTTT; CDR3: CASSTQTGNTEAFF; V: TRBV7-2; D: -; J: TRBJ1-1; size: -
DNA: TGTGCCAGTAGCACTTCGGGTTATGAGCAGTTCTTC; CDR3: CASSTSGYEQFF; V: TRBV7-2; D: -; J: TRBJ2-1; size: -
DNA: TGTGCCACCAGCGCCCTCGGGTTGGAGTTATATTTT; CDR3: CATSALGLELYF; V: TRBV15; D: -; J: TRBJ1-5; size: -